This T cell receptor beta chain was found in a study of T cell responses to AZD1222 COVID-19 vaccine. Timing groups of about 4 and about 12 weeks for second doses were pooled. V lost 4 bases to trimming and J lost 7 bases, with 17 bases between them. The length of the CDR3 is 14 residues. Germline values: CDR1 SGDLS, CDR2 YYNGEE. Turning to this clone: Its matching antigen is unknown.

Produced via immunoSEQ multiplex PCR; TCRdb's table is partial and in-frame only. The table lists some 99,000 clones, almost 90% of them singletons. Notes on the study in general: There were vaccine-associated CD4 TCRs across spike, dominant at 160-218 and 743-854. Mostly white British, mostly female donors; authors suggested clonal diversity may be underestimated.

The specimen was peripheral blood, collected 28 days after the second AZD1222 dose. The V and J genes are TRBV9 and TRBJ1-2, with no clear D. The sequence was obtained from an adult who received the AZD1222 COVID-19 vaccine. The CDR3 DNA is TGTGCCAGCAGCCCCCGAGAAAGGTTTACTGGCTACACCTTC. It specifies CASSPRERFTGYTF.